This T cell receptor beta chain originates from a study of cytomegalovirus exposure and HLA in healthy donors. The PCR had 60 Vbeta and 13 Jbeta primers. Sequenced by immunoSEQ multiplex PCR; TCRdb stores in-frame clones only, minus some. This sample contains over 100,000 clones. Sequencing was performed on PBMCs. This receptor was taken from a man aged 40-49 years in good health and CMV-seropositive.

For the CDR3, the DNA is TGTGCCAGCAGCTTAACGGGACTAGCGGGAGCAGATACGCAGTATTTT. Translated, it gives CASSLTGLAGADTQYF. The rearrangement joins TRBV7-3 to TRBJ2-3; 14 nucleotides line up with TRBD2. Trimming cost V 0 bases and J 4 bases; bases outside gene matches: 0. This CDR3 comprises 16 residues. Germline values: CDR1 SGHTA, CDR2 FQGTGA.